The 21 T cell receptor beta chains given below trace back to one sample, sequenced in a study of early T cells in non-severe SARS-CoV-2 infection. TCRdb itself ran the 5' RACE reads through MiXCR, one entry per CDR3 protein. Altogether about 80,000 distinct CDR3 sequences are present, roughly a sixth being singletons, with the ten largest covering roughly 2.7%. Sequencing used whole blood. The receptor set was obtained from an adult who was a healthcare worker with PCR-confirmed SARS-CoV-2 infection or an uninfected control (not recorded which).

The V call is TRBV14, the J call TRBJ2-1; D is undetermined. The germline V and J ends were trimmed by 1 base and 10 bases, with 14 bases remaining between them. The CDR3 runs to 14 residues. Germline CDR1 is SGHDN and CDR2 is FVKESK. CDR3 sequence reads: CASSQVNYLREQFF. The CDR3 DNA is TGTGCCAGCAGCCAAGTTAACTATTTAAGGGAGCAGTTCTTC.

With regard to this clonotype: One end of the junction fails to match germline, which may point to a read error. The rearrangement joins TRBV20-1 to TRBJ1-4; D remains ambiguous. The CDR3 consists of 13 residues. CDR1 is DFQATT, CDR2 SNEGSKA, per germline (reference sequence). The CDR3 nucleotides are TGCAATGCTAACGGTGCAACTAATGAAAAACTGTTTTTT. Encoded protein: CNANGATNEKLFF.

The chain employs TRBV6-1 and TRBJ2-2; tentatively, D is TRBD1 (6 bases). V shed 7 bases and J shed 4 bases, with 16 bases lying between them. This CDR3 region has 15 residues. Germline CDR1 MNHNS, CDR2 SASEGT. CDR3 protein: CASITGWAATGELFF. In DNA, the CDR3 is TGTGCCAGCATCACAGGGTGGGCCGCCACCGGGGAGCTGTTTTTT.

There are many counts of this clonotype. This chain uses TRBV21-1 with TRBJ2-7; the table's D gene call, TRBD1, was not cross checked with the DNA. TRBV21-1 is a pseudogene. This CDR3 region has 14 residues. DNA of the CDR3: TGTGCCAGCAGCGCGAGGATAGGGGCCTACGAGCAGTACTTC. It is translated as CASSARIGAYEQYF.

This clonotype was counted between two and nine times. J is TRBJ1-6 and V is TRBV6-5, with unresolved D. Germline CDR1 reads MNHEY; CDR2 reads SVGAGI. The CDR3 is made up of 13 amino acids. V lost 2 bases and J 7 bases, leaving 6 bases between the germline ends. In nucleotides, the CDR3 is TGTGCCAGCAGTTACGGGGAAAATTCACCCCTCCACTTT. Translated, it gives CASSYGENSPLHF.

The chain carries TRBV9 and TRBJ1-6, with 9 bases matching TRBD1. J gave up 5 bases and V 3 bases, and 6 bases lay outside the gene matches. Germline V CDR1 and CDR2: SGDLS, YYNGEE. The CDR3 runs 16 residues. The DNA of the CDR3 is TGTGCCAGCAGCGAGGAGGGACAGGGTAATAATTCACCCCTCCACTTT. Translation: CASSEEGQGNNSPLHF.

Only a few counts were recorded for this clonotype. As DNA, the CDR3 is TGTGCCAGCAGCTCCGAAAAGGAGGGTACCCCCTACGAGCAGTACTTC. It translates to CASSSEKEGTPYEQYF. This chain uses TRBV7-9 with TRBJ2-7; maybe TRBD2 (6 bases). V gave up 4 bases and J gave up 2 bases, with 18 bases separating them. Germline loops: CDR1 SEHNR, CDR2 FQNEAQ (reference sequence). This CDR3 region has 16 residues.

This clonotype was counted a few times. The J gene is TRBJ2-3, the V gene TRBV6-1, with D perhaps matching TRBD2 (6 bases). CDR3 length: 13 amino acids. Germline values: CDR1 MNHNS, CDR2 SASEGT. The DNA for the CDR3 is TGTGCAGCTTTACGGGGGAGCACAGATACGCAGTATTTT. This encodes CAALRGSTDTQYF.

There are many counts of this clonotype. The V gene is TRBV7-8, the J gene TRBJ2-7, with D tentatively TRBD2 (7 bases). CDR1 is SGHVS, CDR2 FQNEAQ, per germline. The V end lost 3 bases, the J end lost 3 bases, and 15 bases lay between the germline ends. This CDR3 has 15 residues. CDR3 in DNA: TGTGCCAGCAGCTTTGGGGGGGGCGGTTACTACGAGCAGTACTTC. Protein sequence: CASSFGGGGYYEQYF.

The J gene is TRBJ2-4, the V gene TRBV19; D is unclear. Germline V CDR1 and CDR2: LNHDA, SQIVND (reference sequence). V was shortened by 3 bases and J by 1 base, with 1 base between the two germline ends. The CDR3 spans 12 residues. Here the CDR3 reads CASSMAKNIQYF. CDR3 nucleotide sequence: TGTGCCAGTAGTATGGCCAAAAACATTCAGTACTTC. Full variable domain (rest looked up from reference TRBV19 and TRBJ2-4): DGGITQSPKYLFRKEGQNVTLSCEQNLNHDAMYWYRQDPGQGLRLIYYSQIVNDFQKGDIAEGYSVSREKKESFPLTVTSAQKNPTAFYLCASSMAKNIQYFGAGTRLSVL.

The V and J genes are TRBV19 and TRBJ1-3; no reliable D call. Trimming took 10 bases from V and 0 from J, leaving 13 bases between them. This CDR3 is 14 amino acids long. Germline V gene lookup returns CDR1 LNHDA and CDR2 SQIVND (reference sequence). This CDR3 reads CATGSTHSGNTIYF. The CDR3 DNA sequence: TGTGCCACCGGAAGCACCCACTCTGGAAACACCATATATTTT.

V is TRBV27 and J is TRBJ1-3; D is unclear. V lost 0 bases, J lost 0 bases, and 15 bases lay in between. CDR3 length: 18 amino acids. The germline gives CDR1 MNHEY, CDR2 SMNVEV (reference sequence). DNA of the CDR3: TGTGCCAGCAGTTTATCGTCTCCGGACGAAGACTCTGGAAACACCATATATTTT. It encodes CASSLSSPDEDSGNTIYF.

The chain joins TRBV6-1 to TRBJ2-2; no clear D gene. Germline-derived CDR1 and CDR2 are MNHNS and SASEGT. V was shortened by 2 bases and J by 1 base, with 5 bases between the two germline ends. This CDR3 has 14 residues. CDR3 coding DNA: TGTGCCAGCAGTGAAATCATGAACACCGGGGAGCTGTTTTTT. It yields the protein CASSEIMNTGELFF.

This clonotype has just a few counts. The CDR3, as DNA: TGCAGCGGTGGAGAACCCGGGACTAGCGGGAGGGCCTCCTACAATGAGCAGTTCTTC. This gives the protein CSGGEPGTSGRASYNEQFF. The chain uses TRBV29-1 and TRBJ2-1; 16 positions match TRBD2. The CDR3 is made up of 19 amino acids. CDR1 and CDR2 from the germline V gene are SQVTM and ANQGSEA. J lost 0 bases, V lost 7 bases, and 12 bases had no gene match.

This sequence joins TRBV6-6 and TRBJ2-2; 11 nucleotides agree with TRBD1. Germline-derived CDR1 and CDR2 are MNHNY and SVGAGI (reference sequence). The ends lost 5 bases at V and 7 bases at J; junction bases unmatched: 6. The CDR3 runs to 15 residues. The CDR3 loop is CASSTWTGGNGELFF. For the CDR3, the DNA is TGTGCCAGCAGTACGTGGACAGGGGGCAACGGGGAGCTGTTTTTT.

CDR3 region: CASRRQGPYEQYF. Written as DNA, the CDR3 is TGTGCCAGCCGAAGGCAGGGTCCCTACGAGCAGTACTTC. The chain joins TRBV5-6 to TRBJ2-7; weak D call: TRBD1 (5 bases). There are 13 residues in the CDR3. Germline CDR1 is SGHDT and CDR2 is YYEEEE. Deletions cut 7 bases from V and 2 bases from J, with 13 bases between.

To note about this clonotype: The conserved phenylalanine or tryptophan is not found at the CDR3 terminus, so this likely reflects a read error. The DNA is left out, because the CDR3 cannot be placed on it with certainty; the CDR3 is given as TCRdb lists it. V usage is TRBV29-1 and J usage is TRBJ2-3; the table's D gene call, TRBD2, was not cross checked with the DNA. The CDR3 spans 8 residues, counting both ends. Germline lookup yields CDR1 SQVTM and CDR2 ANQGSEA. This chain's CDR3 is CSVPEGNT.

The chain couples TRBV7-2 to TRBJ2-2; D might be TRBD2 (6 bases). Germline CDR1 is SGHTA and CDR2 is FQGNSA. V lost 5 bases and J lost 3, with 16 bases in between. The CDR3 is made up of 16 amino acids. The DNA of the CDR3 is TGTGCCAGCAGCCCAATCCCCCTAGCGCACACCGGGGAGCTGTTTTTT. This encodes CASSPIPLAHTGELFF.

The rearrangement links TRBV7-3 to TRBJ2-1; 7 nucleotides agree with TRBD2. J lost 2 bases, V lost 2 bases, and 3 bases had no gene match. Germline CDR1 reads SGHTA; CDR2 reads FQGTGA. The CDR3 length is 15 residues. For the CDR3, the DNA is TGTGCCAGCAGCTTACGGCGGGAGCCCTACAATGAGCAGTTCTTC. It translates to CASSLRREPYNEQFF.

V usage is TRBV7-9 and J usage is TRBJ2-5, with 9 bases identical to TRBD1. The J segment lost 5 bases and the V segment lost 7 bases, leaving 8 bases of the junction unmatched. There are 14 residues in the CDR3. Germline V CDR1 and CDR2: SEHNR, FQNEAQ (reference sequence). The CDR3 loop is CASKMDRGQETQYF. For the CDR3, the DNA is TGTGCCAGCAAGATGGACAGGGGCCAGGAGACCCAGTACTTC.

The J gene is TRBJ1-1, the V gene TRBV29-1, with unresolved D. This CDR3 contains 12 residues. V gave up 4 bases and J gave up 6 bases, with 12 bases separating them. The germline V gene has CDR1 SQVTM and CDR2 ANQGSEA. The CDR3 sequence is CSVAKGSAEAFF. DNA of the CDR3: TGCAGCGTTGCGAAGGGAAGCGCTGAAGCTTTCTTT.